This TCR beta chain was obtained from a study of shared clonotypes between healthy human individuals. Naive CD8 cells lacked CD45RO and underwent positive selection for CCR7, leaving out terminally differentiated effector memory CD45RA+ cells. Clones were read by immunoSEQ multiplex PCR, and TCRdb kept only the in-frame ones, dropping some. The data show some 2 million clones, around 96% seen once. The germline V gene encodes CDR1 MDHEN and CDR2 SYDVKM. The CDR3 is 15 amino acids. After removal of 3 bases from V and 7 bases from J, the junction contained 11 bases not matched to a gene. This receptor was obtained from a man aged 18 to 35 in good health. The sample consisted of naive CD8+ T cells sorted from blood. The V gene is TRBV28, the J gene TRBJ2-7, with 8 nucleotides matching TRBD1. Here the CDR3 DNA reads TGTGCCAGCAGTTTGCACAGGGGGGCAGGTGGGGAGCAGTACTTC. Translating gives CASSLHRGAGGEQYF.